Presented here are 31 T cell receptor beta chains from one specimen sequenced in a study of post-analysis software for immune sequencing data (dated by TCRdb to the mid-2010s). Findings and caveats that apply to the study as a whole: Four or five TRBV segments, including TRBV5-6, TRBV5-1 and TRBV20-1, were significantly more frequent in patients than controls.

The library came from PCR. Sequenced on an Illumina HiSeq 2500. To reduce PCR and sequencing biases, unique molecular identifiers were incorporated into the TCR beta cDNA libraries. TCRdb trimmed the raw reads at Q25, called clones with MiXCR and kept productive beta chains. Each entry merges the rows of one CDR3 protein and shows their most common DNA and genes. The sample table records about 800,000 distinct CDR3 sequences; about 27% of these occur just once. The ten top clones hold 0.55% to 0.65% of the sample. These receptors' targets are unknown. Sequenced material: blood. The receptors were sampled from a girl aged 5 to 17 with multiple sclerosis.

This clonotype appeared many times. CDR3 in amino acids: CSVEVRGAYEQYF. The DNA for the CDR3 is TGCAGCGTTGAAGTTCGGGGGGCCTACGAGCAGTACTTC. V and J are TRBV29-1 and TRBJ2-7; 7 positions match TRBD2. The germline V gene has CDR1 SQVTM and CDR2 ANQGSEA. V shed 1 base and J 2 bases; nucleotides not matched to a gene: 2. CDR3 length: 13 amino acids.

CDR3 in amino acids: CASSHLGGGYTF. CDR3 nucleotide sequence: TGTGCCAGCAGTCACCTTGGGGGTGGCTACACCTTC. This sequence joins TRBV28 and TRBJ1-2; D might be TRBD1 (5 bases). CDR3 length: 12 residues. Trimming removed 5 bases at V and 7 bases at J, with 11 bases between. Germline CDR1 and CDR2: MDHEN and SYDVKM.

With respect to this clonotype: Its ends do not fully match the called genes, so a read error is possible. The chain employs TRBV27 and TRBJ2-1; the D is unclear. There are 14 residues in the CDR3. Germline V gene lookup returns CDR1 MNHEY and CDR2 SMNVEV (reference sequence). The CDR3 loop reads CPSSLLGSYNEQFF. The CDR3 DNA reads as TGTCCCAGCAGTTTATTGGGCAGCTACAATGAGCAGTTCTTC.

A few counts support this clonotype. This chain uses TRBV20-1 with TRBJ1-5; TRBD1 might be the D (6 bases). Germline CDR1 is DFQATT and CDR2 is SNEGSKA (reference sequence). Trimming cost V 1 base and J 3 bases, with 16 bases left between them. The CDR3 loop spans 16 amino acids. The CDR3 nucleotides are TGCAGTGCTAGAGCTGGGGGCAGTATTGCCAATCAGCCCCAGCATTTT. Translating it yields CSARAGGSIANQPQHF.

This clonotype was picked up a small number of times. The chain employs TRBV28 and TRBJ2-5; D unclear. TRBJ2-7 matches the DNA end more closely, so the J call is doubtful. The CDR3 runs 9 residues. The V gene's germline CDR1 is MDHEN and CDR2 SYDVKM. The CDR3 sequence: CARSDEQYF. DNA of the CDR3: TGTGCCCGATCGGACGAGCAGTACTTC.

This clonotype has at least ten counts. The rearrangement uses TRBV3-1 and TRBJ2-1, with 7 positions matching TRBD2. J was trimmed by 4 bases and V by 8 bases; bases with no gene match: 5. Germline lookup yields CDR1 LGHDT and CDR2 YNNKEL (reference sequence). The CDR3 has 13 residues. CDR3 bases: TGTGCCAGCTGGGGGGAGGGGTACAATGAGCAGTTCTTC. Protein sequence: CASWGEGYNEQFF.

The chain links TRBV18 to TRBJ2-3; perhaps TRBD1 as D (5 bases). The CDR3 extends over 11 amino acids. Trimming shortened V by 6 bases and J by 7 bases, and 8 bases separated the two germline ends. CDR1 KGHSH and CDR2 LQKENI come from the germline V gene. The DNA of the CDR3 is TGTGCCAGCTCCCAGGGCCATACGCAGTATTTT. As protein: CASSQGHTQYF.

There are a few counts of this clonotype. The chain links TRBV18 to TRBJ2-3; 9 bases fit TRBD2. The CDR3 length is 14 residues. CDR1 is KGHSH and CDR2 is LQKENI in the germline V gene. V lost 3 bases, J lost 4 bases, and 2 bases stayed unmatched. This CDR3 is CASSPSGRSDTQYF. The CDR3 DNA follows: TGTGCCAGCTCACCTAGCGGGAGATCAGATACGCAGTATTTT.

V usage is TRBV3-1 and J usage is TRBJ2-5; D unclear. In germline, CDR1 is LGHDT, CDR2 YNNKEL (reference sequence). Deletions cut 5 bases from V and 0 bases from J, with 7 bases between. The CDR3 is 13 residues long. CDR3 DNA sequence: TGTGCCAGCAGCATGAACCACCAAGAGACCCAGTACTTC. Protein sequence: CASSMNHQETQYF.

The chain carries TRBV7-2 and TRBJ2-7; possible D gene TRBD1, 5 bases. Between the trimmed V and J ends, which lost 2 bases and 1 base, there was a span of 12 bases. This CDR3 spans 15 amino acids. Germline loops: CDR1 SGHTA, CDR2 FQGNSA. The CDR3 loop is CASSLSQTGSYEQYF. CDR3 bases: TGTGCCAGCAGCTTATCCCAAACAGGTTCCTACGAGCAGTACTTC.

This clonotype was seen a handful of times. The chain is built from TRBV5-6 and TRBJ2-3; D unclear. The CDR3 covers 15 residues. V dropped 6 bases and J dropped 4 bases, with 18 bases sitting between them. Germline CDR1 and CDR2: SGHDT and YYEEEE. For the CDR3, the DNA is TGTGCCAGCACCCTCGGCCTAGAAAGGGCAGATACGCAGTATTTT. This codes for CASTLGLERADTQYF.

This clonotype has just a few counts. The chain employs TRBV18 and TRBJ2-3; TRBD2 is a possible D gene (5 bases). In germline, CDR1 is KGHSH, CDR2 LQKENI. The CDR3 covers 14 residues. Between the trimmed V and J ends, which lost 2 bases and 4 bases, there was a span of 10 bases. For the CDR3, the DNA is TGTGCCAGCTCACCAATTAGAGGGCCAGATACGCAGTATTTT. Translation: CASSPIRGPDTQYF.

The chain employs TRBV7-2 and TRBJ2-7, with 8 bases matching TRBD2. CDR1 is SGHTA, CDR2 FQGNSA, per germline. V lost 5 bases and J lost 4; bases outside the gene matches: 10. The CDR3 sequence is 15 residues long. Written as DNA, the CDR3 is TGTGCCAGCAGCCCGAGAGCGGGAGCGGTATACGAGCAGTACTTC. It encodes CASSPRAGAVYEQYF.

The J gene is TRBJ1-4, the V gene TRBV12-3 or TRBV12-4, with 9 bases identical to TRBD1. The ends lost 1 base at V and 4 bases at J; junction bases unmatched: 4. The CDR3 totals 16 residues. This CDR3 reads CASSLVMGQGNEKLFF. The DNA of the CDR3 is TGTGCCAGCAGTTTAGTTATGGGACAGGGTAATGAAAAACTGTTTTTT.

The rearrangement uses TRBV6-1 and TRBJ2-3; TRBD1 matches 9 bases. The CDR3 has 18 amino acids. Per germline, CDR1 MNHNS and CDR2 SASEGT. V lost 6 bases to trimming and J lost 0 bases; unmatched junction nucleotides: 13. The CDR3, as DNA: TGTGCCAGCAGGGGCCCGGACAGGGGCTATAGTAGCACAGATACGCAGTATTTT. It encodes CASRGPDRGYSSTDTQYF.

Note on this clonotype: This may stem from a read error, because a much larger clone lies one nucleotide away. The V call is TRBV29-1, the J call TRBJ1-5; TRBD1 agrees at 7 bases. The CDR3 sequence is 12 residues long. Germline CDR1 is SQVTM and CDR2 is ANQGSEA. Unmatched junction bases numbered 3, after V lost 8 bases and J lost 2 bases. The CDR3 sequence: CSIGQGNQPQHF. CDR3 bases: TGCAGCATTGGACAGGGCAATCAGCCCCAGCATTTT.

In its sample, this clonotype was seen a few times. The chain links TRBV12-3 or TRBV12-4 to TRBJ2-1, with 11 bases identical to TRBD2. This CDR3 region has 15 residues. Trimming removed 5 bases from V and 12 bases from J; junction bases left unmatched: 12. The CDR3 reads CASSPPGTSGSGQFF. The CDR3 coding sequence is TGTGCCAGCAGTCCACCCGGGACTAGCGGTTCAGGGCAGTTCTTC.

This clonotype has just a few counts. The rearrangement links TRBV20-1 to TRBJ1-2, with D possibly TRBD1 on 5 matching bases. V shed 3 bases and J shed 5 bases, with 13 bases lying between them. This CDR3 region has 13 residues. The V gene's germline CDR1 is DFQATT and CDR2 SNEGSKA (reference sequence). CDR3 region: CSARPGTTYGYTF. The CDR3 nucleotides read TGCAGTGCTAGGCCCGGGACTACTTATGGCTACACCTTC.

This clonotype was recorded a few times. The chain employs TRBV2 and TRBJ2-7, with a weak D call TRBD1 (5 bases). The V and J ends lost 4 bases and 0 bases respectively, with 10 bases between them. In germline, CDR1 is SNHLY, CDR2 FYNNEI. The CDR3 sequence is 14 residues long. The CDR3 nucleotides read TGTGCCAGCAGTGGTGACAGTTACTCCTACGAGCAGTACTTC. Amino acid sequence: CASSGDSYSYEQYF.

This rearrangement joins TRBV28 to TRBJ2-1; 8 bases match TRBD1. J lost 3 bases, V lost 7 bases, and 8 bases had no gene match. The CDR3 has 15 residues. CDR1 is MDHEN, CDR2 SYDVKM, per germline. The CDR3 protein is CASNLDREDYNEQFF. In DNA, the CDR3 is TGTGCCAGCAATCTGGACAGGGAGGACTACAATGAGCAGTTCTTC.

In this sample, this clonotype turned up many times. This rearrangement joins TRBV20-1 to TRBJ2-7, with D possibly TRBD2 on 5 matching bases. V lost 2 bases and J lost 2, with 10 bases in between. In germline, CDR1 is DFQATT, CDR2 SNEGSKA (reference sequence). This CDR3 is 13 amino acids long. The CDR3 region is CSARSGYTYEQYF. CDR3 DNA sequence: TGCAGTGCTAGATCGGGGTATACCTACGAGCAGTACTTC.

V gene TRBV12-3 or TRBV12-4 combines with J gene TRBJ2-3; D gene uncertain. V was pared by 3 bases and J by 4 bases, with 8 bases between. The CDR3 loop spans 13 amino acids. As DNA, the CDR3 is TGTGCCAGCAGTTTCAGGCTAGCAGATACGCAGTATTTT. Its translation: CASSFRLADTQYF.

The chain uses TRBV24-1 and TRBJ2-1; TRBD2 matches at 10 bases. After removal of 4 bases from V and 4 bases from J, the junction contained 6 bases not matched to a gene. The germline CDR1 and CDR2 sequences are KGHDR and SFDVKD. This CDR3 has 16 amino acids. This CDR3 is CATSDGGLAVYNEQFF. The CDR3 DNA is TGTGCCACCAGTGACGGAGGACTAGCGGTGTACAATGAGCAGTTCTTC.

The chain joins TRBV12-3 or TRBV12-4 to TRBJ1-2, with D unclear. V lost 2 bases and J lost 3, with 7 bases in between. The CDR3 runs 13 residues. CDR3 in amino acids: CASSLRADYGYTF. The CDR3 coding sequence is TGTGCCAGCAGTTTAAGGGCGGACTATGGCTACACCTTC.

The V gene is TRBV27, the J gene TRBJ2-7; possibly TRBD1 or TRBD2 for D (5 bases each). This CDR3 comprises 15 residues. Germline CDR1 is MNHEY and CDR2 is SMNVEV (reference sequence). V lost 4 bases and J lost 2, with 15 bases in between. In DNA, the CDR3 is TGTGCCAGCAGTTCCGGGACGGAGATAACCTACGAGCAGTACTTC. Its translation: CASSSGTEITYEQYF.

On this clonotype itself: The junction departs from the called germline gene at one end, perhaps through a read error. This sequence joins TRBV12-3 or TRBV12-4 and TRBJ2-3; weak D call: TRBD2 (5 bases). The CDR3 consists of 14 residues. CDR3 region: CANSSGLPGYTQYF. The CDR3 DNA follows: TGTGCCAACAGTTCCGGACTCCCTGGGTATACGCAGTATTTT.

The chain employs TRBV11-2 and TRBJ2-1; 8 nucleotides match TRBD2. CDR3 size: 16 residues. Trimming cost V 4 bases and J 9 bases; bases outside gene matches: 14. Per the germline V gene, CDR1 is SGHAT and CDR2 is FQNNGV. The CDR3 loop reads CASSWGRGSGSLEQFF. For the CDR3, the DNA is TGTGCCAGCAGCTGGGGACGGGGCAGCGGGAGTCTTGAGCAGTTCTTC. The full variable domain, rest sourced from reference TRBV11-2 and TRBJ2-1, is EAGVAQSPRYKIIEKRQSVAFWCNPISGHATLYWYQQILGQGPKLLIQFQNNGVVDDSQLPKDRFSAERLKGVDSTLKIQPAKLEDSAVYLCASSWGRGSGSLEQFFGPGTRLTVL.

This clonotype came up a few times. This sequence joins TRBV18 and TRBJ2-1; D gene ambiguous. V shed 3 bases and J shed 7 bases, with 10 bases lying between them. The germline V gene has CDR1 KGHSH and CDR2 LQKENI. The CDR3 is 13 amino acids. DNA of the CDR3: TGTGCCAGCTCACCCAACTCCCAGAATGAGCAGTTCTTC. Translating it yields CASSPNSQNEQFF.

A few counts support this clonotype. V usage is TRBV5-5 and J usage is TRBJ2-3; possibly TRBD1 for D (5 bases). The V end lost 6 bases, the J end lost 1 base, and 18 bases lay between the germline ends. This CDR3 contains 16 residues. CDR1 and CDR2 from the germline V gene are SGHKS and YYEKEE (reference sequence). The CDR3 DNA reads as TGTGCCAGCACCTCTCGAAGGGGCAGGGGCACAGATACGCAGTATTTT. As protein: CASTSRRGRGTDTQYF.

A word on this clonotype: This may come from a read error, since a much larger clone is one base off. CDR3 nucleotides: TGCAGTGCCCCGTTCCCGGGGGGGCGGTCTGAGACCCAGTTCTTC. Protein product: CSAPFPGGRSETQFF. The genes are TRBV20-1 and TRBJ2-1; 8 bases fit TRBD2. Looked up from germline, CDR1 is DFQATT and CDR2 is SNEGSKA (reference sequence). The trim removed 6 bases at V and 13 bases at J, leaving 20 bases unmatched. The CDR3 extends over 15 amino acids.

V and J are TRBV2 and TRBJ2-3, with D possibly matching TRBD2 (5 bases). The CDR3 is 11 amino acids. V was shortened by 11 bases and J by 4 bases, with 10 bases between the two germline ends. Germline V lookup: CDR1 SNHLY, CDR2 FYNNEI. This CDR3 reads CAADYADTQYF. CDR3 sequence (DNA): TGTGCCGCCGACTACGCAGATACGCAGTATTTT.